These 20 T cell receptor beta chains were sequenced from one sample in a study of control samples from healthy donors and cancer patients. Sequencing was performed with immunoSEQ multiplex PCR; in TCRdb, only in-frame clones are kept and a portion is missing. The sample has some 410,000 clones, around nine tenths seen once. Material: PBMCs. These receptors were taken from a man aged 35 to 55 with head and neck cancer.

The gene calls are TRBV21-1 and TRBJ2-7; the table's D call, TRBD2, has no DNA check behind it. TRBV21-1 is termed a pseudogene. CDR3 size: 14 residues. CDR3 DNA: TGTGCCAGCGATCTAGGACTAGCGGGAGACGAGCAGTACTTC. Amino acid sequence: CASDLGLAGDEQYF.

The CDR3: CASSPGLAGDEQFF. The CDR3 nucleotides read TGTGCCAGCAGCCCCGGACTAGCGGGAGATGAGCAGTTCTTC. This sequence joins TRBV7-3 and TRBJ2-1; 13 nucleotides align to TRBD2. CDR1 and CDR2 (germline): SGHTA, FQGTGA. The CDR3 has 14 amino acids. The ends lost 5 bases at V and 8 bases at J; junction bases unmatched: 3. Based on the CDR3 plus reference TRBV7-3 and TRBJ2-1, the full variable domain is GAGVSQTPSNKVTEKGKYVELRCDPISGHTALYWYRQSLGQGPEFLIYFQGTGAADDSGLPNDRFFAVRPEGSVSTLKIQRTERGDSAVYLCASSPGLAGDEQFFGPGTRLTVL.

This chain connects TRBV28 to TRBJ2-7, with D maybe TRBD1 (5 bases). This CDR3 contains 13 residues. Trimming took off 2 bases at V and 3 bases at J, with 8 bases between the two ends. CDR1 is MDHEN, CDR2 SYDVKM, per germline. CDR3 bases: TGTGCCAGCAGTTTAAGGGGAATCTACGAGCAGTACTTC. Encoded protein: CASSLRGIYEQYF. Together with reference TRBV28 and TRBJ2-7, the CDR3 gives the full variable domain: DVKVTQSSRYLVKRTGEKVFLECVQDMDHENMFWYRQDPGLGLRLIYFSYDVKMKEKGDIPEGYSVSREKKERFSLILESASTNQTSMYLCASSLRGIYEQYFGPGTRLTVT.

Here the CDR3 reads CASSLGLAGGSSSYNEQFF. Written as DNA, the CDR3 is TGTGCCAGCAGCCTTGGACTAGCGGGGGGGTCGAGCTCCTACAATGAGCAGTTCTTC. The chain joins TRBV9 to TRBJ2-1, with TRBD2 matching over 15 bases. Unmatched junction bases numbered 8, after V lost 4 bases and J lost 0 bases. Germline-derived CDR1 and CDR2 are SGDLS and YYNGEE. The CDR3 extends over 19 amino acids.

This clone was seen only a few times. The rearrangement joins TRBV27 to TRBJ1-6; TRBD1 agrees at 7 bases. Trimming at V came to 6 bases and at J to 5 bases, leaving 4 bases not matched to a gene. Per the germline V gene, CDR1 is MNHEY and CDR2 is SMNVEV (reference sequence). This CDR3 spans 14 amino acids. The CDR3 DNA follows: TGTGCCAGCAGGGATGACAGGGATAATTCACCCCTCCACTTT. Translating gives CASRDDRDNSPLHF.

The V gene is TRBV2, the J gene TRBJ2-3; D is possibly TRBD1 (6 bases). This CDR3 has 12 amino acids. V dropped 8 bases and J dropped 1 base, with 7 bases sitting between them. In germline, CDR1 is SNHLY, CDR2 FYNNEI. CDR3 protein: CASGTRTDTQYF. DNA for the CDR3: TGTGCCAGCGGGACACGCACAGATACGCAGTATTTT.

The V gene is TRBV4-2, the J gene TRBJ2-3; TRBD2 matches 12 bases. This CDR3 region has 21 residues. V was pared by 2 bases and J by 3 bases, with 18 bases of the junction left unmatched. CDR1 and CDR2 (germline): LGHNA, YNFKEQ. CDR3 residues: CASSQKVPALAGGPRTDTQYF. The CDR3 DNA follows: TGTGCCAGCAGCCAAAAAGTGCCGGCGCTAGCGGGAGGGCCCAGAACAGATACGCAGTATTTT.

The rearrangement links TRBV7-3 to TRBJ2-1; D unresolved. The germline V gene encodes CDR1 SGHTA and CDR2 FQGTGA. The CDR3 is made up of 15 amino acids. Trimming removed 5 bases at V and 0 bases at J, with 11 bases between. The CDR3 nucleotides read TGTGCCAGCAGCCCATTTGGGGACTCCTACAATGAGCAGTTCTTC. This codes for CASSPFGDSYNEQFF.

The chain couples TRBV9 to TRBJ2-3; TRBD2 aligns across 9 bases. The CDR3 runs to 17 residues. Germline V gives CDR1 SGDLS, CDR2 YYNGEE. Unmatched junction bases numbered 14, after V lost 4 bases and J lost 5 bases. The CDR3 region is CASSPQGSGSAGDTQYF. The DNA of the CDR3 is TGTGCCAGCAGCCCCCAAGGTAGCGGGAGTGCGGGAGATACGCAGTATTTT.

This clone showed up just once. The chain employs TRBV11-2 and TRBJ2-3, with D possibly matching TRBD2 (5 bases). The germline V gene has CDR1 SGHAT and CDR2 FQNNGV. The V end was cut by 3 bases, the J end by 2 bases, with 6 bases between. The CDR3 consists of 13 residues. This CDR3 reads CASSFSDTDTQYF. The CDR3 DNA reads as TGTGCCAGCAGCTTTAGCGACACAGATACGCAGTATTTT.

This clone was observed once. The sample has other DNA sequences that encode this CDR3 too. V gene TRBV5-1 combines with J gene TRBJ2-1, with 13 bases aligning to TRBD2. Germline V gives CDR1 SGHRS, CDR2 YFSETQ. The CDR3 is 15 amino acids. The V and J ends lost 0 bases and 7 bases, in that order; junction bases with no gene match: 1. Here the CDR3 reads CASSLGLAGGNEQFF. The CDR3 DNA reads as TGCGCCAGCAGCTTGGGACTAGCGGGAGGAAATGAGCAGTTCTTC. The variable domain in full, with the rest retrieved from reference TRBV5-1 and TRBJ2-1, is KAGVTQTPRYLIKTRGQQVTLSCSPISGHRSVSWYQQTPGQGLQFLFEYFSETQRNKGNFPGRFSGRQFSNSRSEMNVSTLELGDSALYLCASSLGLAGGNEQFFGPGTRLTVL.

The genes are TRBV6-5 and TRBJ2-7, with D unclear. CDR3 size: 11 residues. Trimming took off 5 bases at V and 5 bases at J, with 7 bases between the two ends. Per germline, CDR1 MNHEY and CDR2 SVGAGI. For the CDR3, the DNA is TGTGCCAGCAGTCCCGGTGACGAGCAGTACTTC. Amino acids: CASSPGDEQYF.

This chain joins TRBV7-9 and TRBJ1-1; D is undetermined. In germline, CDR1 is SEHNR, CDR2 FQNEAQ (reference sequence). Trimming stripped 3 bases from V and 0 bases from J, with 5 bases between. The CDR3 loop spans 13 amino acids. The CDR3 DNA reads as TGTGCCAGCAGCTTTGGCCTGAACACTGAAGCTTTCTTT. Amino acid sequence: CASSFGLNTEAFF.

This CDR3 is CASGTQTGTHEQYF. The CDR3 region has the DNA TGTGCCAGCGGTACCCAGACAGGGACCCACGAGCAGTACTTC. This chain uses TRBV6-6 with TRBJ2-7; TRBD1 matches 7 bases. V was clipped by 8 bases and J by 5 bases; unmatched bases: 12. CDR3 length: 14 amino acids. Germline V gene data show CDR1 as MNHNY and CDR2 as SVGAGI (reference sequence).

A single count supports this clone. The sample has other DNA sequences that encode this CDR3 too. The chain carries TRBV4-3 and TRBJ1-1; D is ambiguous. Trimming left V 0 bases short and J 1 base short, with 9 bases between. CDR1 is LGHNA and CDR2 is YSLEER in the germline V gene. The CDR3 length is 15 residues. CDR3 nucleotides: TGCGCCAGCAGCCAAGACCGACGGGGGAACACTGAAGCTTTCTTT. Translated, it gives CASSQDRRGNTEAFF.

The CDR3 DNA sequence: TGCAGCGTCCGAGGGGGATCGGGGACCGGGGAGCTGTTTTTT. The encoded protein is CSVRGGSGTGELFF. The rearrangement uses TRBV29-1 and TRBJ2-2, with D tentatively TRBD1 (6 bases). The CDR3 covers 14 residues. V dropped 6 bases and J dropped 5 bases, with 16 bases sitting between them. Germline V gives CDR1 SQVTM, CDR2 ANQGSEA.

V gene TRBV30 combines with J gene TRBJ1-1, with D maybe TRBD1 (5 bases). The V and J ends lost 0 bases and 8 bases respectively, with 13 bases between them. This CDR3 contains 13 residues. Germline loops: CDR1 GTSNPN, CDR2 SVGIG (reference sequence). CDR3 sequence (DNA): TGTGCCTGGAGTGTAGGGGCTCGGGCGGAAGCTTTCTTT. Its translation is CAWSVGARAEAFF. The variable domain in full, with the rest retrieved from reference TRBV30 and TRBJ1-1, is SQTIHQWPATLVQPVGSPLSLECTVEGTSNPNLYWYRQAAGRGLQLLFYSVGIGQISSEVPQNLSASRPQDRQFILSSKKLLLSDSGFYLCAWSVGARAEAFFGQGTRLTVV.

The gene calls are TRBV5-6 and TRBJ2-7, with D perhaps TRBD2 (5 bases). This CDR3 contains 13 residues. The germline V gene has CDR1 SGHDT and CDR2 YYEEEE. V was cut by 4 bases and J by 6 bases, with 14 bases left in between. In DNA form, the CDR3 reads TGTGCCAGCAGCCTCGGACTTCTAGGCGAGCAGTACTTC. Protein product: CASSLGLLGEQYF.

This clone was recorded a few times. The CDR3 bases are TGTGCCAGCGACAGAGTGAACACTGAAGCTTTCTTT. Translated: CASDRVNTEAFF. The chain recombines TRBV7-9 with TRBJ1-1, with D maybe TRBD1 (5 bases). The germline V and J ends were trimmed by 8 bases and 0 bases, with 7 bases remaining between them. Germline CDR1 SEHNR, CDR2 FQNEAQ (reference sequence). This CDR3 spans 12 amino acids.

This clone was found a few times. This chain joins TRBV5-4 and TRBJ2-3, with 9 positions matching TRBD2. CDR1 is SGHNT and CDR2 is YYREEE in the germline V gene (reference sequence). The CDR3 has 15 amino acids. V shed 2 bases and J 5 bases; nucleotides not matched to a gene: 6. CDR3 nucleotide sequence: TGTGCCAGCAGCTTCGGGGCGGGAGGGGGAGATACGCAGTATTTT. This encodes CASSFGAGGGDTQYF.